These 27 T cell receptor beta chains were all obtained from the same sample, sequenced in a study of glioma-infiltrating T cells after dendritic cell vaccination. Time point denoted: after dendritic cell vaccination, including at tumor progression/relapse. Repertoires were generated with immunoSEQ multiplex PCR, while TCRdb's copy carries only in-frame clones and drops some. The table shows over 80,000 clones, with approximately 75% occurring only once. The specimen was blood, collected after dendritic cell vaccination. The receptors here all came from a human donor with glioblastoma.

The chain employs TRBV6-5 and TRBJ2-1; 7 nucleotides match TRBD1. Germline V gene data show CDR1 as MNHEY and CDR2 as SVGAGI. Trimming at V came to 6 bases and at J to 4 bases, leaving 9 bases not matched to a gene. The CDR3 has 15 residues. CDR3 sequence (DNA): TGTGCCAGCAGGAAAGAGGGGGCGCGGTACAATGAGCAGTTCTTC. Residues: CASRKEGARYNEQFF.

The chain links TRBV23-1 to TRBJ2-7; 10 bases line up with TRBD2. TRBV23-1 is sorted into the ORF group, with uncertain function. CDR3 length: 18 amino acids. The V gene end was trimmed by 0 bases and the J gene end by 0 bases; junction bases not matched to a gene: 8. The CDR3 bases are TGCGCCAGCAGTCAATCGAGCGGGGGGGCGGAGAGCTCCTACGAGCAGTACGTC. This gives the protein CASSQSSGGAESSYEQYV.

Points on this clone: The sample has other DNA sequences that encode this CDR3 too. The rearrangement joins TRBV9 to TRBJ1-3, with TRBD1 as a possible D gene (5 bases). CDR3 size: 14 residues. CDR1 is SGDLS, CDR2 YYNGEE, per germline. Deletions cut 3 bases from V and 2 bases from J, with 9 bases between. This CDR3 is CASSAGGAGNTIYF. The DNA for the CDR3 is TGTGCCAGCAGCGCTGGGGGGGCTGGAAACACCATATATTTT. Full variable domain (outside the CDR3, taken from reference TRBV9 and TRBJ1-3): DSGVTQTPKHLITATGQRVTLRCSPRSGDLSVYWYQQSLDQGLQFLIQYYNGEERAKGNILERFSAQQFPDLHSELNLSSLELGDSALYFCASSAGGAGNTIYFGEGSWLTVV.

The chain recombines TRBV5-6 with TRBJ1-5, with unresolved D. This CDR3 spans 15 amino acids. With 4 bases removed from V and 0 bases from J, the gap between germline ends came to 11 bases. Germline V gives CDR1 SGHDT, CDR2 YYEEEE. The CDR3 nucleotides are TGTGCCAGCAGCGGAGTACAATCTAGCAATCAGCCCCAGCATTTT. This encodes CASSGVQSSNQPQHF.

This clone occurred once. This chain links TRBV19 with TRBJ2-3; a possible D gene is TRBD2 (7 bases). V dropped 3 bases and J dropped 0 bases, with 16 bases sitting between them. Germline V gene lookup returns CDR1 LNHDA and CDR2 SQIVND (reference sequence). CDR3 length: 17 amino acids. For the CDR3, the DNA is TGTGCCAGTAGTATCTTCGGGGCGGGGGCTAGCACAGATACGCAGTATTTT. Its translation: CASSIFGAGASTDTQYF.

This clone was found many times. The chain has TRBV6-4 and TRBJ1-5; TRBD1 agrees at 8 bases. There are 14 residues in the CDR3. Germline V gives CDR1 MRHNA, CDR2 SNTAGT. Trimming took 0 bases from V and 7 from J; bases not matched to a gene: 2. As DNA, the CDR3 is TGTGCCAGCAGTGACTCGCAGGGGGCGCAGCCCCAGCATTTT. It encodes CASSDSQGAQPQHF.

The CDR3 spells CASSKDSSYNEQFF. The CDR3 DNA reads TGCGCCAGCAGCAAGGACAGTTCCTACAATGAGCAGTTCTTC. V is TRBV5-1 and J is TRBJ2-1, with D possibly TRBD1 on 6 matching bases. The CDR3 totals 14 residues. CDR1 is SGHRS and CDR2 is YFSETQ in the germline V gene. Trimming left V 4 bases short and J 1 base short, with 9 bases between.

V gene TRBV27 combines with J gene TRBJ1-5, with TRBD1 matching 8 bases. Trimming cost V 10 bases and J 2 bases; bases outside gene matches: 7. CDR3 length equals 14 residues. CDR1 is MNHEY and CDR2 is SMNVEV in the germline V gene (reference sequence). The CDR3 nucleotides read TGTGCCACCCAACCGACAGGGGGCAATCAGCCCCAGCATTTT. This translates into CATQPTGGNQPQHF.

CDR3: CASSRTASYGYTF. The CDR3, as DNA: TGTGCCAGCAGCCGGACAGCAAGTTATGGCTACACCTTC. The chain joins TRBV7-9 to TRBJ1-2; TRBD1 might be the D (6 bases). Trimming pared 5 bases from V and 5 bases from J, leaving 12 bases between. The CDR3 is 13 residues long. CDR1 is SEHNR and CDR2 is FQNEAQ in the germline V gene (reference sequence).

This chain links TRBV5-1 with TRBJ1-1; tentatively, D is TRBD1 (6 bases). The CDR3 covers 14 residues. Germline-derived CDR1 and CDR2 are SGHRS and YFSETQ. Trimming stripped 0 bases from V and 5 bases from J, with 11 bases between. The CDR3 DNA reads TGCGCCAGCAGCTTGGCGTCGCAGGGGACTGAAGCTTTCTTT. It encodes CASSLASQGTEAFF.

The chain's CDR3 is CASSQYNEQFF. The CDR3 nucleotides read TGTGCCAGCTCCCAATACAATGAGCAGTTCTTC. The rearrangement uses TRBV25-1 and TRBJ2-1, with D hard to call. The CDR3 length is 11 residues. Germline V gene sequence: CDR1 MGHDK, CDR2 SYGVNS. V was clipped by 8 bases and J by 4 bases, with 6 bases between them. The whole variable domain, remainder taken from reference TRBV25-1 and TRBJ2-1, is EADIYQTPRYLVIGTGKKITLECSQTMGHDKMYWYQQDPGMELHLIHYSYGVNSTEKGDLSSESTVSRIRTEHFPLTLESARPSHTSQYLCASSQYNEQFFGPGTRLTVL.

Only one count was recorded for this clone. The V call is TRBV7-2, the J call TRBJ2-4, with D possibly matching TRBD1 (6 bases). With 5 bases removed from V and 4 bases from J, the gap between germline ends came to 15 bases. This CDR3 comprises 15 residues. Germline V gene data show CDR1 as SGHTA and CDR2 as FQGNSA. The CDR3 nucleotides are TGTGCCAGCAGCCAGAGGGGGACCCTTAAAAACATTCAGTACTTC. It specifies CASSQRGTLKNIQYF.

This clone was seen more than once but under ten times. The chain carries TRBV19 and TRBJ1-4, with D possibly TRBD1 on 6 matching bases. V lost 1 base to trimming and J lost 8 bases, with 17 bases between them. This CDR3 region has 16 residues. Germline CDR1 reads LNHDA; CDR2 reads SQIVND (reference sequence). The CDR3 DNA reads TGTGCCAGTAGTATAGGACAGGCTCGGCTTAGCGAAAAACTGTTTTTT. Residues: CASSIGQARLSEKLFF. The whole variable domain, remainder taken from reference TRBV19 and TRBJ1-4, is DGGITQSPKYLFRKEGQNVTLSCEQNLNHDAMYWYRQDPGQGLRLIYYSQIVNDFQKGDIAEGYSVSREKKESFPLTVTSAQKNPTAFYLCASSIGQARLSEKLFFGSGTQLSVL.

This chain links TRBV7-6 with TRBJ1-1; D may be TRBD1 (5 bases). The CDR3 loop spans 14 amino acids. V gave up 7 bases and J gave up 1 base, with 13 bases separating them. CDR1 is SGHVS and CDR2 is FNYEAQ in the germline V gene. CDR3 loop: CASTPIQGNTEAFF. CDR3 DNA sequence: TGTGCCAGCACCCCGATTCAGGGGAACACTGAAGCTTTCTTT.

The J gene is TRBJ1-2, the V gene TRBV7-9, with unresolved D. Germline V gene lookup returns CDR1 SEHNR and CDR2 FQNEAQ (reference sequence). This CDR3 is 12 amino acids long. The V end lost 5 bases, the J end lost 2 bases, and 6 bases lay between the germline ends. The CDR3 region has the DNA TGTGCCAGCAGCGCCCAGAACTATGGCTACACCTTC. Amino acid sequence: CASSAQNYGYTF.

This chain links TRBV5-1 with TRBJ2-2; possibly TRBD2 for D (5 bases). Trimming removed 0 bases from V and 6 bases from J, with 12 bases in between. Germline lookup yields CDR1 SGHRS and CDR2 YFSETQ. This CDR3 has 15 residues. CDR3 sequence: CASSLVVMRAGELFF. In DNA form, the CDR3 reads TGCGCCAGCAGCTTGGTGGTAATGAGGGCCGGGGAGCTGTTTTTT.

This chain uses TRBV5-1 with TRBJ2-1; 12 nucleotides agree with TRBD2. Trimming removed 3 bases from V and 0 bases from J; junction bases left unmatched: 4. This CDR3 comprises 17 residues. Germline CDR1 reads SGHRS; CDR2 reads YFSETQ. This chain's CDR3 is CASSYGLAGNSYNEQFF. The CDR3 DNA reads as TGCGCCAGCAGCTATGGACTAGCGGGGAACTCCTACAATGAGCAGTTCTTC.

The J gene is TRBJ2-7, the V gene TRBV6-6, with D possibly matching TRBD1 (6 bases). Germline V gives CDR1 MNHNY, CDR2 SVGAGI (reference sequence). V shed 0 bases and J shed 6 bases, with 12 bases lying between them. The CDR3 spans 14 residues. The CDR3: CASSYSQGTGEQYV. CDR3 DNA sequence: TGTGCCAGCAGTTACTCGCAGGGGACGGGCGAGCAGTACGTC.

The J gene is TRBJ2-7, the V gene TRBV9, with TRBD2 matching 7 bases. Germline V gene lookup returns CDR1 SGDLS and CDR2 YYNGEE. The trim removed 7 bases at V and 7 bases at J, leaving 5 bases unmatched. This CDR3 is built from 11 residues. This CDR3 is CASGGEGEQYV. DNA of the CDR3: TGTGCCAGCGGGGGGGAGGGGGAGCAGTACGTC.

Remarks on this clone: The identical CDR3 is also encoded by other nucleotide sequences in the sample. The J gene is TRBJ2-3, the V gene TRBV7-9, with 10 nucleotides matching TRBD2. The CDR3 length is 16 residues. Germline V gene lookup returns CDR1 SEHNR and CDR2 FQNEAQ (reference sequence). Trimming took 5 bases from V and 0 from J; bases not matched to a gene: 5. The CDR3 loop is CASSPQGLASTDTQYF. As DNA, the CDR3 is TGTGCCAGCAGCCCGCAGGGACTAGCGAGCACAGATACGCAGTATTTT.

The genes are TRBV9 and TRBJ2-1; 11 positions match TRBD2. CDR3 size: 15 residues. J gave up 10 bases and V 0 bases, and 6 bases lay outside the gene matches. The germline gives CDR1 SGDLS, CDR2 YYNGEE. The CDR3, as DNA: TGTGCCAGCAGCGTAGGGCTAGCGGGAGGCACGGAGCAGTTCTTC. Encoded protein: CASSVGLAGGTEQFF.

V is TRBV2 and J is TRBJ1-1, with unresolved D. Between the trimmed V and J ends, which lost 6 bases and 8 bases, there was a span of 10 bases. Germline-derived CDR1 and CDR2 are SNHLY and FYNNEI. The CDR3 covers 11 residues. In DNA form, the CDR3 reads TGTGCCAGCAGAGCCGGGAACGAAGCTTTCTTT. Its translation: CASRAGNEAFF.

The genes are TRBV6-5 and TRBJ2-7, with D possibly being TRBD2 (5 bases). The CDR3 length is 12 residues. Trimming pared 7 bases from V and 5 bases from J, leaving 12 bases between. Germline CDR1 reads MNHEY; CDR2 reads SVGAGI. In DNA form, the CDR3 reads TGTGCCAGCACTCGCGGGTTCAACGAGCAGTACTTC. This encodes CASTRGFNEQYF.

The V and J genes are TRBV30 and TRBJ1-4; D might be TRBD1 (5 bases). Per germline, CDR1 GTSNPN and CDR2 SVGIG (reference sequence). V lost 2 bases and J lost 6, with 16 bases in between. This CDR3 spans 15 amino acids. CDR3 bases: TGTGCCTGGAGTCCAAATTCCGGGGGGGATGAAAAACTGTTTTTT. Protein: CAWSPNSGGDEKLFF. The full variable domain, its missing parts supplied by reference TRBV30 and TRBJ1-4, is SQTIHQWPATLVQPVGSPLSLECTVEGTSNPNLYWYRQAAGRGLQLLFYSVGIGQISSEVPQNLSASRPQDRQFILSSKKLLLSDSGFYLCAWSPNSGGDEKLFFGSGTQLSVL.

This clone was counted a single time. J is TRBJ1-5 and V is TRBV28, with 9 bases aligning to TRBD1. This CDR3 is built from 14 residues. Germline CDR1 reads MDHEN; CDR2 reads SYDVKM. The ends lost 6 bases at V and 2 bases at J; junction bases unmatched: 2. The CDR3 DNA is TGTGCCAGCAGGCGACAGGGGGGCAATCAGCCCCAGCATTTT. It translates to CASRRQGGNQPQHF.

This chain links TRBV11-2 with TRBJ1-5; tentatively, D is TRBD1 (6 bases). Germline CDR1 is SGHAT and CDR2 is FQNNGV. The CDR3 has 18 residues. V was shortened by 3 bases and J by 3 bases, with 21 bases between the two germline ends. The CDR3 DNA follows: TGTGCCAGCAGCTTCGGCAGGGGCCTTACGAGAGACAATCAGCCCCAGCATTTT. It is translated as CASSFGRGLTRDNQPQHF.

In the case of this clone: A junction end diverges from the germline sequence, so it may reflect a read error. The CDR3 protein is CAGRPSSGGRYEQYF. DNA of the CDR3: TGTGCCGGTAGGCCCTCCAGCGGGGGGCGCTACGAGCAGTACTTC. V and J are TRBV19 and TRBJ2-7; 9 nucleotides agree with TRBD2. Per germline, CDR1 LNHDA and CDR2 SQIVND (reference sequence). The CDR3 length is 15 residues.